This TCR beta chain appears in the sequencing data of a study of T cell clonotyping in hematopoietic cell transplantation. Points from the study as a whole: CD4 and CD8 repertoire contributions could not be separated without sorting. Higher Inverse Simpson Index values in graft donor and pretransplant recipient predicted broader posttransplant TCR diversity. At the given depth, recipient repertoires were over 97% de novo clonotypes. Pathologically expanded recipient clonotypes increased progressively from day 30 to day 180 as diversity fell.

Note on this clone: Antigen: not known.

The CDR3 totals 15 residues. J was trimmed by 5 bases and V by 6 bases; bases with no gene match: 5. Germline CDR1 is SNHLY and CDR2 is FYNNEI. Here immunoSEQ multiplex PCR was the method, and the copy in TCRdb shows in-frame clones only, minus some. The sample lists approximately 44,000 clones; roughly 96% were seen once. The sequence was obtained from a man aged 25-45 years in good health. Some clones in this sample may be carry-over from other donors' samples. Sequencing input: peripheral blood mononuclear cells. This chain joins TRBV2 and TRBJ1-5; 12 positions agree with TRBD1. Here the CDR3 DNA reads TGTGCCAGCAGGTGGGACAGGGGGCGTGATCAGCCCCAGCATTTT. It is translated as CASRWDRGRDQPQHF. Complete variable domain (other parts from reference TRBV2 and TRBJ1-5): EPEVTQTPSHQVTQMGQEVILRCVPISNHLYFYWYRQILGQKVEFLVSFYNNEISEKSEIFDDQFSVERPDGSNFTLKIRSTKLEDSAMYFCASRWDRGRDQPQHFGDGTRLSIL.